Listed here is a single TCR beta chain. The CDR3 has 16 amino acids. The germline V gene has CDR1 MGHRA and CDR2 YSYEKL. Trimming left V 0 bases short and J 2 bases short, with 10 bases between. Produced via immunoSEQ multiplex PCR; TCRdb's table is partial and in-frame only. The repertoire holds a few hundred thousand clones, with 93% as singletons. Time point specified: blood from clinic visit 5 months post-surgery; TSC patient then seizure free. Surgery cases with the highest brain T cell transcript signatures were chosen for sequencing. Patients received at least one anti-epileptic drug before surgery. This entry is derived from a study of brain T cells in children with intractable seizures.

Source: peripheral blood, taken about 5 months after surgery. This receptor was taken from a boy under two years old with tuberous sclerosis and intractable seizures. The chain has TRBV4-1 and TRBJ1-4; TRBD1 might be the D (5 bases). In nucleotides, the CDR3 is TGCGCCAGCAGCCAAGACAGGGACGGCACTAATGAAAAACTGTTTTTT. The encoded protein is CASSQDRDGTNEKLFF.